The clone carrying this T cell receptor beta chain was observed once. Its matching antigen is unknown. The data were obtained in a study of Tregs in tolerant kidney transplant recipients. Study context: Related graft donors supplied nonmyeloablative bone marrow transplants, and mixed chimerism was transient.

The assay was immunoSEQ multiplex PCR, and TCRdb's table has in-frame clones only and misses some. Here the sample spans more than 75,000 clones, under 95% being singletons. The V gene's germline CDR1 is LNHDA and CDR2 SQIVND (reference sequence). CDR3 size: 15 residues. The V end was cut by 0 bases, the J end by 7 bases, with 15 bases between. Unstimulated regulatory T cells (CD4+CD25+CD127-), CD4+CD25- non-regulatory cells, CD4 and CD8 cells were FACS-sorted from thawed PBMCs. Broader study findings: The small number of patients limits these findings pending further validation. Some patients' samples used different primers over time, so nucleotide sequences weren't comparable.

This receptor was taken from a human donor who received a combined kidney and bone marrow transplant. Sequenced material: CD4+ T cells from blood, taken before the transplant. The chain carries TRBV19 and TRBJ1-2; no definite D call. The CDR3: CASSIDPTQRLGYTF. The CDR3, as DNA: TGTGCCAGTAGTATAGATCCGACACAACGGCTTGGCTACACCTTC.